This TCR beta chain came from a study of blood T cells in healthy people across ages. Broader study findings: Considered underestimates were the diversity estimates obtained from one million T cells. No one knew whether donors had CMV, which possibly confounded expanded clonotype changes. Higher naive T cell percentage went strongly together with higher TCR beta diversity. Age advanced and TCR beta diversity per million T cells fell, roughly linearly.

This clonotype was picked up a small number of times. What it binds is not known. Between the trimmed V and J ends, which lost 1 base and 4 bases, there was a span of 7 bases. CDR1 LGHDT and CDR2 YNNKEL come from the germline V gene (reference sequence). The CDR3 has 13 residues. For the second PCR, which ran for about 7 to 11 cycles, a sample-barcoded 5' primer and a J-beta primer mix were used. MiXCR was run by TCRdb on the 5' RACE reads, yielding one entry per CDR3 protein. The data show some 800,000 distinct CDR3 sequences, approximately 48% seen once. This sequence joins TRBV3-1 and TRBJ1-2; D unclear. Sequencing used blood. The receptor comes from a man aged 60 to 69 in good health. CDR3: CASSQASSYGYTF. In nucleotides, the CDR3 is TGTGCCAGCAGCCAAGCGTCTTCCTATGGCTACACCTTC.